A single sample is the source of the 19 T cell receptor beta chains below, sequenced in a study of T cell clonality in common variable immunodeficiency. Findings of the study overall: In common variable immunodeficiency, TCR beta chains reportedly carried fewer deletions and N-nucleotide insertions.

The antigens of these receptors remain unknown. The repertoire was sequenced with immunoSEQ multiplex PCR; TCRdb's copy has only in-frame clones and lacks some. Listed here are roughly 13,000 clones without any singletons, the top ten holding approximately 10%. Sequencing used peripheral blood mononuclear cells. The receptors stem from a human donor with common variable immunodeficiency.

In regard to this clone: Read coverage stops 3 residues before the CDR3 terminus; the germline J gene supplies the remainder. The chain couples TRBV19 to TRBJ1-2; a weak D match, TRBD1 (5 bases). The CDR3 covers 14 residues. The germline gives CDR1 LNHDA, CDR2 SQIVND (reference sequence). V shed 3 bases and J shed 5 bases, with 13 bases lying between them. CDR3 loop: CASSIFREEYGYTF. The sequenced CDR3 bases are TGTGCCAGTAGTATTTTCAGGGAGGAATATGGC.

This clone has just a few counts. CDR3 in amino acids: CASSLQGGDSYEQYF. Partial CDR3 DNA: TGTGCCAGCAGCTTACAGGGTGGCGACTCCTACGAG. The chain employs TRBV7-9 and TRBJ2-7, with a weak D call TRBD1 (5 bases). The read comes to an end 3 residues before the CDR3 does, leaving the germline J gene to fill in the end. The ends were cut back, 2 bases at V and 0 bases at J, with 11 bases in the middle. The CDR3 runs to 15 residues. Looked up from germline, CDR1 is SEHNR and CDR2 is FQNEAQ (reference sequence).

This clone came up a few times. The CDR3 is cut off 3 residues early in the read; its end comes from the germline J gene. The rearrangement uses TRBV11-1 and TRBJ2-1; 10 bases map to TRBD2. The CDR3 loop spans 14 amino acids. Germline values: CDR1 SGHAT, CDR2 FQDESV (reference sequence). The junction had 7 bases not matched to a gene; V was cut back by 6 bases and J by 8 bases. CDR3 in amino acids: CASSRASGGDEQFF. CDR3 DNA, as far as it was read: TGTGCCAGCAGTCGGGCTAGCGGGGGTGATGAG. Combining the CDR3 with reference TRBV11-1 and TRBJ2-1 gives the whole variable domain EAEVAQSPRYKITEKSQAVAFWCDPISGHATLYWYRQILGQGPELLVQFQDESVVDDSQLPKDRFSAERLKGVDSTLKIQPAELGDSAMYLCASSRASGGDEQFFGPGTRLTVL.

Remarks on this clone: The CDR3 extends 3 residues past the end of the read, so its final part is completed from the germline J gene. V is TRBV19 and J is TRBJ1-5, with D hard to call. The V and J ends lost 0 bases and 2 bases respectively, with 11 bases between them. The CDR3 is 16 amino acids. In germline, CDR1 is LNHDA, CDR2 SQIVND (reference sequence). The CDR3 DNA, read in part, is TGTGCCAGTAGTATAGAAGCCGGGGTGGGCAATCAGCCC. Residues: CASSIEAGVGNQP. In full, the CDR3 reads CASSIEAGVGNQPQHF.

This clone occurred a few times. The read is 3 residues too short to cover the CDR3 end, so that end is filled in from the germline J gene. This chain uses TRBV19 with TRBJ2-6; 9 positions agree with TRBD1. Trimming removed 5 bases from V and 0 bases from J; junction bases left unmatched: 17. There are 21 residues in the CDR3. Germline V gene sequence: CDR1 LNHDA, CDR2 SQIVND (reference sequence). CDR3 DNA, as far as it was read: TGTGCCAGTAGTCCCCGGACAGGGGCAACGTGGTTGCGCTCTGGGGCCAACGTC. Translated: CASSPRTGATWLRSGANV. In full, the CDR3 is CASSPRTGATWLRSGANVLTF.

This clone has a handful of counts. Read coverage stops 3 residues before the CDR3 terminus; the germline J gene supplies the remainder. The chain recombines TRBV19 with TRBJ2-7, with 9 bases fitting TRBD1. The CDR3 covers 16 residues. Germline CDR1 is LNHDA and CDR2 is SQIVND (reference sequence). V trimming: 4 bases; J trimming: 2 bases; junction bases outside the gene matches: 9. Incomplete CDR3 DNA: TGTGCCAGTAGTAAGTTTCAACAGGGGGCGGCCTACGAG. This gives the protein CASSKFQQGAAYE. The whole CDR3 is CASSKFQQGAAYEQYF.

This clone was seen only a few times. At one of its ends the junction is not consistent with the germline gene, which may arise from a read error. Read data end 3 residues before the CDR3 end; the end is taken from the germline J gene. The chain carries TRBV7-7 and TRBJ2-5; 8 nucleotides line up with TRBD2. Germline loops: CDR1 SSHAT, CDR2 FNYEAQ (reference sequence). The CDR3 has 16 residues. CDR3 DNA (partial): TGTGCTAGCAGCTTAACACGGGGGGGCCTGGGGGAGACC. The encoded protein is CASSLTRGGLGET. The whole CDR3 protein is CASSLTRGGLGETQYF.

By proportion, this clone is medium-sized. The CDR3 goes on 3 residues after the read ends, and that part is filled in from the germline J gene. This chain links TRBV29-1 with TRBJ2-4; D is perhaps TRBD1 (6 bases). CDR1 and CDR2 from the germline V gene are SQVTM and ANQGSEA. The CDR3 extends over 11 amino acids. V was shortened by 6 bases and J by 8 bases, with 11 bases between the two germline ends. The DNA read from the CDR3 is TGCAGCGTCAACAGGGCGGACATT. This translates into CSVNRADI. The complete CDR3 sequence is CSVNRADIQYF.

CDR3 region: CASSLVAGGPRETQYF. Partial CDR3 DNA: TGTGCCAGCAGCTTAGTAGCGGGGGGGCCGAGAGAGACC. The chain links TRBV7-3 to TRBJ2-5; 11 bases are shared with TRBD2. Coverage ceases 3 residues before the CDR3 finishes, and the germline J gene fills in the end. This CDR3 comprises 16 residues. From germline, CDR1 is SGHTA and CDR2 FQGTGA. Trimming at V came to 2 bases and at J to 4 bases, leaving 6 bases not matched to a gene.

This clone was counted between two and nine times. The observed sequence ends 3 residues before the CDR3 terminus, with the missing tail filled in from the germline J gene. The chain carries TRBV7-9 and TRBJ1-1; D uncertain. Germline CDR1 is SEHNR and CDR2 is FQNEAQ (reference sequence). The V gene lost 5 bases and the J gene lost 4 bases, with 14 bases spanning the gap. The CDR3 length is 14 residues. The DNA read from the CDR3 is TGTGCCAGCAGCCCCCGATCACGGGTCACTGAA. It translates to CASSPRSRVTE. In full, the CDR3 is CASSPRSRVTEAFF.

About this clone: The CDR3 is cut off 3 residues early in the read; its end comes from the germline J gene. The chain couples TRBV19 to TRBJ2-5; D is possibly TRBD2 (6 bases). Germline V gene data show CDR1 as LNHDA and CDR2 as SQIVND (reference sequence). V shed 5 bases and J shed 0 bases, with 10 bases lying between them. The CDR3 length is 14 residues. CDR3 DNA (partial): TGTGCCAGTAGTTGGGCGGGGTACCAAGAGACC. Translating gives CASSWAGYQET. The complete CDR3 protein is CASSWAGYQETQYF.

Only a few counts were recorded for this clone. The CDR3 end falls 3 residues outside the read, so it is completed with the germline J gene. This chain links TRBV7-6 with TRBJ2-3; tentative D call: TRBD1 (5 bases). The CDR3 has 13 amino acids. With 3 bases removed from V and 4 bases from J, the gap between germline ends came to 8 bases. Germline V lookup: CDR1 SGHVS, CDR2 FNYEAQ. The DNA read from the CDR3 is TGTGCCAGCAGCTTGCAAGGGGCAGATACG. Amino acid sequence: CASSLQGADT. The entire CDR3 reads CASSLQGADTQYF.

On this clone: The CDR3 extends 3 residues past the end of the read, so its final part is completed from the germline J gene. The chain links TRBV19 to TRBJ1-1; 7 nucleotides agree with TRBD1. CDR1 and CDR2 from the germline V gene are LNHDA and SQIVND (reference sequence). The CDR3 spans 14 residues. J gave up 2 bases and V 9 bases, and 9 bases lay outside the gene matches. CDR3 in amino acids: CASRPGQDNTEAFF. The CDR3 DNA, read in part, is TGTGCCAGCCGCCCCGGACAGGATAACACTGAA.

In its sample, this clone was seen a few times. The read comes to an end 3 residues before the CDR3 does, leaving the germline J gene to fill in the end. The rearrangement links TRBV7-9 to TRBJ2-2, with D maybe TRBD1 (6 bases). The length of the CDR3 is 15 residues. CDR1 SEHNR and CDR2 FQNEAQ come from the germline V gene (reference sequence). Trimming pared 6 bases from V and 6 bases from J, leaving 17 bases between. The sequenced CDR3 bases are TGTGCCAGCAGGGAACCTACAGGGAAGTCCGGGGAG. This encodes CASREPTGKSGE. The CDR3 as a whole reads CASREPTGKSGELFF.

The sample holds a few counts of this clone. The read is 3 residues too short to cover the CDR3 end, so that end is filled in from the germline J gene. The chain recombines TRBV7-2 with TRBJ2-5, with TRBD1 as a possible D gene (6 bases). The germline CDR1 and CDR2 sequences are SGHTA and FQGNSA. The ends were cut back, 5 bases at V and 3 bases at J, with 16 bases in the middle. This CDR3 spans 15 amino acids. CDR3 amino acids: CASSAGQTREETQYF. The CDR3 DNA, read in part, is TGTGCCAGCAGCGCTGGACAGACCCGGGAAGAGACC.

This clone has just a few counts. The DNA ends 3 residues before the CDR3 does, and the rest of the CDR3 is filled in from the germline J gene. The chain recombines TRBV7-8 with TRBJ2-3; 8 bases are a match to TRBD1. Germline V gives CDR1 SGHVS, CDR2 FQNEAQ. V gave up 4 bases and J gave up 0 bases; unmatched junction bases: 3. This CDR3 has 15 residues. CDR3 region: CASSSDRDSTDTQYF. Incomplete CDR3 DNA: TGTGCCAGCAGCTCGGACAGGGATAGCACAGATACG.

This clone has more than one count but fewer than ten. The missing CDR3 end, 3 residues past where the read stops, is filled in from the germline J gene. This sequence joins TRBV19 and TRBJ1-1; unclear D gene. This CDR3 has 15 amino acids. With 5 bases removed from V and 1 base from J, the gap between germline ends came to 14 bases. Germline V lookup: CDR1 LNHDA, CDR2 SQIVND (reference sequence). The sequenced CDR3 bases are TGTGCCAGTAGTCAAAGAGGCACTACGAACACTGAA. Amino acid sequence: CASSQRGTTNTE. The complete CDR3 reads CASSQRGTTNTEAFF. The whole variable domain, filled in from reference TRBV19 and TRBJ1-1, reads DGGITQSPKYLFRKEGQNVTLSCEQNLNHDAMYWYRQDPGQGLRLIYYSQIVNDFQKGDIAEGYSVSREKKESFPLTVTSAQKNPTAFYLCASSQRGTTNTEAFFGQGTRLTVV.

There are many counts of this clone. The read gets to within 3 residues of the CDR3 end, and the germline J gene fills in the rest. This chain links TRBV5-6 with TRBJ2-3; D unclear. The CDR3 spans 11 residues. Germline-derived CDR1 and CDR2 are SGHDT and YYEEEE. Trimming stripped 1 base from V and 5 bases from J, with 2 bases between. CDR3 sequence reads: CASSLLDTQYF. Incomplete CDR3 DNA: TGTGCCAGCAGCTTGCTAGATACG.

Concerning this clone: Read data end 3 residues before the CDR3 end; the end is taken from the germline J gene. This chain connects TRBV7-3 to TRBJ2-2; weak D call: TRBD1 (6 bases). Germline CDR1 SGHTA, CDR2 FQGTGA. The ends were cut back, 5 bases at V and 4 bases at J, with 14 bases in the middle. CDR3 length: 15 residues. The CDR3 here is CASSPDRGGTGELFF. The DNA read from the CDR3 is TGTGCCAGCAGCCCCGACCGAGGGGGCACCGGGGAG.